What follows are 11 T cell receptor beta chains derived from one specimen sequenced in a study of shared clonotypes between healthy human individuals. Sequenced by immunoSEQ multiplex PCR; TCRdb stores in-frame clones only, minus some. The sample shows fewer than 350,000 clones, around 90% of them seen only once. The sequenced sample was memory CD8+ T cells sorted from blood. Subset here: CD45RO+ cells pooled with CCR7-negative TemRA cells. Every receptor here comes from a man between 18 and 29 years old in good health.

The CDR3 loop reads CASSIASADYEQYF. Here the CDR3 DNA reads TGTGCCAGCAGTATAGCTAGCGCGGACTACGAGCAGTACTTC. The rearrangement joins TRBV27 to TRBJ2-7; a possible D gene is TRBD2 (6 bases). Germline V gene sequence: CDR1 MNHEY, CDR2 SMNVEV (reference sequence). V shed 5 bases and J shed 3 bases, with 14 bases lying between them. The CDR3 is 14 amino acids.

This clone was seen only once. V and J are TRBV7-9 and TRBJ1-2, with D unclear. CDR1 is SEHNR and CDR2 is FQNEAQ in the germline V gene (reference sequence). This CDR3 contains 15 residues. V shed 3 bases and J shed 8 bases, with 19 bases lying between them. This CDR3 reads CASSFGGKRVGGYTF. For the CDR3, the DNA is TGTGCCAGCAGCTTTGGAGGGAAACGTGTAGGAGGCTACACCTTC.

The genes are TRBV5-4 and TRBJ2-7; TRBD1 agrees at 9 bases. Germline V gene lookup returns CDR1 SGHNT and CDR2 YYREEE (reference sequence). The junction had 6 bases not matched to a gene; V was cut back by 4 bases and J by 4 bases. The CDR3 is 14 residues long. The CDR3 protein is CASSKDRGLYEQYF. DNA of the CDR3: TGTGCCAGCAGCAAGGACAGGGGTCTATACGAGCAGTACTTC.

V is TRBV7-9 and J is TRBJ2-2; no definite D call. Looked up from germline, CDR1 is SEHNR and CDR2 is FQNEAQ (reference sequence). This CDR3 is built from 15 residues. V was trimmed by 5 bases and J by 5 bases, leaving 15 bases between them. The CDR3 reads CASSPSWAATGELFF. The DNA of the CDR3 is TGTGCCAGCAGCCCAAGTTGGGCAGCTACCGGGGAGCTGTTTTTT. The entire variable domain, with the rest obtained from reference TRBV7-9 and TRBJ2-2, is as follows: DTGVSQNPRHKITKRGQNVTFRCDPISEHNRLYWYRQTLGQGPEFLTYFQNEAQLEKSRLLSDRFSAERPKGSFSTLEIQRTEQGDSAMYLCASSPSWAATGELFFGEGSRLTVL.

The rearrangement links TRBV27 to TRBJ2-2, with D maybe TRBD1 (6 bases). The germline gives CDR1 MNHEY, CDR2 SMNVEV (reference sequence). Deletions cut 1 base from V and 5 bases from J, with 17 bases between. The CDR3 sequence is 17 residues long. CDR3 in amino acids: CASSLLRTEGRTGELFF. CDR3 bases: TGTGCCAGCAGTTTATTAAGGACAGAGGGCAGGACCGGGGAGCTGTTTTTT.

V usage is TRBV6-1 and J usage is TRBJ2-7, with no clear D. The germline V gene has CDR1 MNHNS and CDR2 SASEGT. V gave up 2 bases and J gave up 2 bases, with 13 bases separating them. The CDR3 has 15 residues. CDR3: CASSEIPSIAYEQYF. CDR3 DNA: TGTGCCAGCAGTGAAATCCCGTCCATCGCCTACGAGCAGTACTTC.

The gene calls are TRBV5-4 and TRBJ2-7, with 9 nucleotides matching TRBD2. With 2 bases clipped from V and 4 bases from J, the junction kept 4 bases outside the gene matches. Germline CDR1 SGHNT, CDR2 YYREEE (reference sequence). The CDR3 extends over 14 amino acids. The CDR3 protein is CASSFRGGAYEQYF. CDR3 bases: TGTGCCAGCAGCTTCCGCGGGGGGGCTTACGAGCAGTACTTC.

The chain joins TRBV5-1 to TRBJ2-1; 7 positions agree with TRBD1. There are 16 residues in the CDR3. Germline CDR1 SGHRS, CDR2 YFSETQ. Germline trimming cut 0 bases from V and 3 bases from J; bases unmatched to any gene: 6. In DNA form, the CDR3 reads TGCGCCAGCAGCTTGGCCCAGGGGGTCAGCTACAATGAGCAGTTCTTC. Encoded protein: CASSLAQGVSYNEQFF.

The chain joins TRBV28 to TRBJ1-3; D is unclear. Germline CDR1 is MDHEN and CDR2 is SYDVKM. V was pared by 3 bases and J by 0 bases, with 6 bases between. The length of the CDR3 is 14 residues. In DNA form, the CDR3 reads TGTGCCAGCAGTTTCTTGGGCTCTGGAAACACCATATATTTT. Its translation is CASSFLGSGNTIYF.

The rearrangement joins TRBV6-6 to TRBJ2-7, with TRBD2 identical over 10 bases. V was clipped by 6 bases and J by 5 bases; unmatched bases: 4. The CDR3 is 13 amino acids. The germline CDR1 and CDR2 sequences are MNHNY and SVGAGI (reference sequence). This CDR3 reads CASRVAGGDEQYF. For the CDR3, the DNA is TGTGCCAGCAGAGTAGCGGGAGGCGACGAGCAGTACTTC.

The CDR3 DNA is TGTGCCAGCAGTGAAGCGACCTCCTATAATTCACCCCTCCACTTT. Protein sequence: CASSEATSYNSPLHF. This chain joins TRBV6-1 and TRBJ1-6, with no clear D. In germline, CDR1 is MNHNS, CDR2 SASEGT. V lost 0 bases and J lost 0, with 3 bases in between. The CDR3 consists of 15 residues.